These T cell receptor beta chains were read from a single sample in a study of OX40 agonist ivuxolimab in advanced cancers. Here immunoSEQ multiplex PCR was the method, and the copy in TCRdb shows in-frame clones only, minus some. Of 30,000 to 40,000 clones listed, approximately 90% are singletons. This specimen was CD4+ or CD8+ T cells sorted from blood, taken in a trial of the OX40 agonist ivuxolimab. The origin of the receptors is an adult with an advanced solid tumor such as melanoma, head and neck, liver or kidney cancer. Both conserved end residues are part of each CDR3. D genes are given only for firm matches. Clone size is stated in some rows and not others, as once, few, many or a class when expanded.

D	J	V	size	DNA	CDR3
-	TRBJ2-7	TRBV5-4	once	TGTGCCAGCAGACCCGATTTCGGCGGCTACGAGCAGTACTTC	CASRPDFGGYEQYF
TRBD1	TRBJ2-4	TRBV11-2	-	TGTGCCAGCAGCCGACAGGGAGACATTCAGTACTTC	CASSRQGDIQYF
-	TRBJ2-2	TRBV2	-	TGTGCCAGCAGTGAAGAGCGGCAGACCGGGGAGCTGTTTTTT	CASSEERQTGELFF
-	TRBJ2-1	TRBV21-1	-	TGTGCCAGCAGTTCCGGCCTACACCATTCCGACAATGAGCAGTTCTTC	CASSSGLHHSDNEQFF
TRBD1	TRBJ1-1	TRBV7-8	-	TGTGCCAGCAGCCAATCTCCCGGACAGGGAGTAACTGAAGCTTTCTTT	CASSQSPGQGVTEAFF
-	TRBJ2-6	TRBV11-3	-	TGTGCCAGCAGCTTAGGGGGGGCCAACGTCCTGACTTTC	CASSLGGANVLTF
-	TRBJ1-3	TRBV4-2	-	TGTGCCAGCAGCCAAGATCTTTGGAACACCATATATTTT	CASSQDLWNTIYF
TRBD1	TRBJ2-5	TRBV7-2	-	TGTGCCAGCGGCCGGACAGGGGGTCTGACCCAGTACTTC	CASGRTGGLTQYF
TRBD1	TRBJ1-5	TRBV18	-	TGTGCCAGCTCACAAGTCCCGGGACAGATTCAGCCCCAGCATTTT	CASSQVPGQIQPQHF
-	TRBJ1-1	TRBV10-3	-	TGTGCCATCAGTGACCCAGGGGTGAAGGCCACTGAAGCTTTCTTT	CAISDPGVKATEAFF
-	TRBJ1-2	TRBV13	-	TGTGCCAGCAGCTCGACACCGGACAGCTATGGCTACACCTTC	CASSSTPDSYGYTF
-	TRBJ2-4	TRBV7-6	-	TGTGCCAGCAGCGGACCAAGCGGTATTCAGTACTTC	CASSGPSGIQYF
-	TRBJ1-1	TRBV7-9	-	TGTGCCAGCAGCCATAACGACAGGTGGGGCGAAGCTTTCTTT	CASSHNDRWGEAFF
-	TRBJ1-1	TRBV10-3	-	TGTGCCATCAGTGAGGGATGGGGGGGGACTGAAGCTTTCTTT	CAISEGWGGTEAFF
-	TRBJ1-1	TRBV11-2	-	TGTGCCAGTTCCTCCCTGGGTCGGAACACTGAAGCTTTCTTT	CASSSLGRNTEAFF
TRBD2	TRBJ2-2	TRBV5-6	-	TGTGCCAGCAGCTTGGTAGCTAGCGGGGGCCACACCGGGGAGCTGTTTTTT	CASSLVASGGHTGELFF
-	TRBJ1-2	TRBV7-8	-	TGTGCCAGCAGCTCCGGGGGCACCCTAAGAGTTGGCTACACCTTC	CASSSGGTLRVGYTF
-	TRBJ1-5	TRBV7-9	few	TGTGCCAGCAGCCTGTTCGGGGACCATCAGCCCCAGCATTTT	CASSLFGDHQPQHF
-	TRBJ1-1	TRBV5-1	-	TGCGCCAGCAGCTTGGAAGCGGACAGTGAAGCTTTCTTT	CASSLEADSEAFF
-	TRBJ2-5	TRBV5-4	-	TGTGCCAGCAGCTCGGCAGGGACCGTTGGAGAGACCCAGTACTTC	CASSSAGTVGETQYF
-	TRBJ2-1	TRBV4-1	-	TGCGCCAGCAGCCAAGAAAGAGGGGCTAGCTCGGGGAATGAGCAGTTCTTC	CASSQERGASSGNEQFF
-	TRBJ2-1	TRBV2	-	TGTGCCAGCAGTGAAGCGGTATTAGCGGAGCAGTTCTTC	CASSEAVLAEQFF
-	TRBJ1-2	TRBV15	once	TGTGCCACCAGCAGAGGGGGTGGACAACCCTCGGGCTACACCTTC	CATSRGGGQPSGYTF